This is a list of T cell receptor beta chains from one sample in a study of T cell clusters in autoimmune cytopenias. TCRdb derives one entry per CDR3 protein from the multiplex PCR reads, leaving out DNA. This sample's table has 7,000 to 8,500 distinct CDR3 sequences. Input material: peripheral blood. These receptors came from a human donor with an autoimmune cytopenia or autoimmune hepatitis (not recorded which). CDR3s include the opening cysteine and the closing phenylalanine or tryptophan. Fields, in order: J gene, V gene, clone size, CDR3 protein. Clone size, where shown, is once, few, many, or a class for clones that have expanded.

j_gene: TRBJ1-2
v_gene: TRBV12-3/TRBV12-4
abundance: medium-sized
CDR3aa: CASREAGRDYGYTF

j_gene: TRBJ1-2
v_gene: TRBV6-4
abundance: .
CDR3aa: CASSAHPDRGYGYTF

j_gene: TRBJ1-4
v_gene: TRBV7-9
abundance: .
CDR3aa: CASSLHSPATGSRKLFF

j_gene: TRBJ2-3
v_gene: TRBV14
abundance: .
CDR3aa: CASSPSGSTDTQYF

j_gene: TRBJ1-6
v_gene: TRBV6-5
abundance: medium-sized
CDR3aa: CASSYSIGRGRSYNSPLHF

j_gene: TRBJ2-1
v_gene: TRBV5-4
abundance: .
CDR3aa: CASSTGGQGSNEQFF

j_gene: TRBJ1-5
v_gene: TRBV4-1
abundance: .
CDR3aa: CASSQDLSGHSNQPQHF

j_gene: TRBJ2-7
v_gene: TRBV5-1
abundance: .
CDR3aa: CASSLDRGTVPKLVHEQYF

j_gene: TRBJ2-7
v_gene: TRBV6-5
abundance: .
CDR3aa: CASSNTPGQGIFVEQYF

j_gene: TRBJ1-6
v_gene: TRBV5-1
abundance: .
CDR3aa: CASSFWGSNNSPLHF